This T cell receptor (beta chain) was obtained from a study of blood T cell repertoires in COVID-19. On the study more broadly: In each case, the material was cDNA or gDNA derived from T cells, B-cell-depleted T cells, or PBMCs.

Those who participated ranged in age from roughly 18 to 89 years and resided in approximately 26 US areas. Participants' own reports of clinical history determined their cohort assignment. Under the authors' procedure: Estimated nucleated cell counts came from reference gene primer amplification. Assay used: immunoSEQ multiplex PCR; TCRdb lists only in-frame clones, some missing. The DNA gave D and trimming, while V, J and clone size come from that table. There are 470,000 or so clones in the sample; nearly 90% occur only once, and around 1.8% lies in the top ten. The source material was PBMCs or T cells enriched from blood (not recorded which). This receptor was identified in a young woman with acute COVID-19.

The chain's CDR3 is CASSLVHNSYNEQFF. DNA for the CDR3: TGTGCCAGCAGCTTAGTCCACAACTCCTACAATGAGCAGTTCTTC. The chain recombines TRBV11-2 with TRBJ2-1; D unresolved. The CDR3 is made up of 15 amino acids. CDR1 is SGHAT and CDR2 is FQNNGV in the germline V gene. The V and J ends lost 1 base and 0 bases respectively, with 7 bases between them.